These 30 T cell receptor beta chains originate from one sample sequenced in a study of sequential checkpoint blockade in melanoma. The method was immunoSEQ multiplex PCR; TCRdb's version includes in-frame clones alone and lacks a portion of them. Here the sample spans about 18,000 clones, 65% to 85% being singletons. Treatment specified: randomized to nivolumab then ipilimumab (arm A) or the reverse (arm B). The sample was CD8+ T cells sorted from blood (inferred from file names), taken from a patient given nivolumab and ipilimumab in sequence. These receptors came from a human donor with melanoma.

The CDR3 loop is CAISPDREINYGYTF. In nucleotides, the CDR3 is TGTGCCATCAGCCCGGACCGGGAGATTAACTATGGCTACACCTTC. This sequence joins TRBV10-3 and TRBJ1-2, with unresolved D. The CDR3 spans 15 residues. V lost 6 bases and J 1 base, leaving 15 bases between the germline ends. Germline V gives CDR1 ENHRY, CDR2 SYGVKD.

The chain employs TRBV4-3 and TRBJ2-3; possible D gene TRBD2, 5 bases. Trimming removed 1 base at V and 4 bases at J, with 15 bases between. Germline lookup yields CDR1 LGHNA and CDR2 YSLEER. This CDR3 region has 16 residues. CDR3 sequence: CASSQARGFLADTQYF. In DNA, the CDR3 is TGCGCCAGCAGCCAAGCGCGCGGGTTTTTGGCAGATACGCAGTATTTT.

The rearrangement links TRBV6-5 to TRBJ2-7, with TRBD1 as a possible D gene (5 bases). In germline, CDR1 is MNHEY, CDR2 SVGAGI. This CDR3 is 14 amino acids long. V shed 1 base and J shed 4 bases, with 11 bases lying between them. The CDR3 DNA reads as TGTGCCAGCAGTTACTGGGCAGGGTCTTACGAGCAGTACTTC. This sequence encodes CASSYWAGSYEQYF.

The CDR3 coding sequence is TGTGCCAGCAGCGGCGGACCGGACAGCCTCTCCTACGAGCAGTACTTC. It encodes CASSGGPDSLSYEQYF. This sequence joins TRBV9 and TRBJ2-7; tentative D call: TRBD1 (6 bases). This CDR3 region has 16 residues. The V gene lost 3 bases and the J gene lost 0 bases, with 16 bases spanning the gap. Germline V gives CDR1 SGDLS, CDR2 YYNGEE.

The gene calls are TRBV21-1 and TRBJ1-1; the tabulated D call, TRBD1, remains unverified against the DNA. TRBV21-1 is given as a pseudogene. The CDR3 consists of 15 residues. Here the CDR3 DNA reads TGTGCCAGCAGCAATAAAGGAACAGGGAACACTGAAGCTTTCTTT. Translating it yields CASSNKGTGNTEAFF.

This clone was counted a few times. The rearrangement links TRBV5-4 to TRBJ1-1; D may be TRBD1 (5 bases). V was trimmed by 4 bases and J by 7 bases, leaving 20 bases between them. Germline V gene sequence: CDR1 SGHNT, CDR2 YYREEE (reference sequence). CDR3 size: 15 residues. CDR3 amino acids: CASSGPEQGRGEAFF. For the CDR3, the DNA is TGTGCCAGCAGCGGGCCGGAGCAGGGAAGAGGTGAAGCTTTCTTT.

This clone was detected only once. The V call is TRBV27, the J call TRBJ2-5, with 9 nucleotides matching TRBD1. V shed 3 bases and J 4 bases; nucleotides not matched to a gene: 6. The CDR3 sequence is 15 residues long. Looked up from germline, CDR1 is MNHEY and CDR2 is SMNVEV (reference sequence). This CDR3 reads CASSFLYRGPETQYF. The CDR3 DNA is TGTGCCAGCAGTTTTCTTTACAGGGGGCCAGAGACCCAGTACTTC.

The V gene is TRBV7-8, the J gene TRBJ2-4, with D maybe TRBD2 (5 bases). Trimming removed 4 bases from V and 7 bases from J, with 14 bases in between. The CDR3 covers 14 residues. CDR1 and CDR2 from the germline V gene are SGHVS and FQNEAQ. Written as DNA, the CDR3 is TGTGCCAGCAGCTCCCCGCCGGGGAAGAACATTCAGTACTTC. This translates into CASSSPPGKNIQYF.

In the case of this clone: Mismatch with germline at one junction end may stem from a read error. The sample carries other DNA sequences with the same CDR3. V usage is TRBV27 and J usage is TRBJ1-1; D remains ambiguous. The CDR3 has 13 residues. Germline V gene data show CDR1 as MNHEY and CDR2 as SMNVEV (reference sequence). The CDR3 DNA follows: TGCGCCAGCAGTTTCGCGGAGAACACTGAAGCTTTCTTT. As protein: CASSFAENTEAFF.

The J gene is TRBJ2-6, the V gene TRBV19; the D is unclear. Germline CDR1 is LNHDA and CDR2 is SQIVND (reference sequence). The CDR3 runs 18 residues. Between the trimmed V and J ends, which lost 3 bases and 0 bases, there was a span of 15 bases. The CDR3 region has the DNA TGTGCCAGTAGTATCTTCGACATACTCAGCTCTGGGGCCAACGTCCTGACTTTC. Translating it yields CASSIFDILSSGANVLTF.

The chain combines TRBV13 with TRBJ1-4, with 11 bases fitting TRBD1. V gave up 3 bases and J gave up 8 bases; unmatched junction bases: 2. Per the germline V gene, CDR1 is PRHDT and CDR2 is FYEKMQ (reference sequence). The CDR3 is made up of 14 amino acids. CDR3 sequence reads: CASSFGQGAEKLFF. CDR3 bases: TGTGCCAGCAGCTTTGGACAGGGGGCGGAAAAACTGTTTTTT.

By share, this clone ranks as medium-sized. The chain couples TRBV28 to TRBJ2-1; TRBD1 agrees at 9 bases. The CDR3 runs 18 residues. In germline, CDR1 is MDHEN, CDR2 SYDVKM. Trimming removed 5 bases from V and 3 bases from J; junction bases left unmatched: 14. The CDR3 loop reads CASSITDRGRSYYNEQFF. The CDR3 DNA reads TGTGCCAGCAGTATAACGGACAGGGGCCGCTCCTACTACAATGAGCAGTTCTTC.

The V gene is TRBV5-5, the J gene TRBJ2-7; 10 nucleotides line up with TRBD1. The V and J ends lost 2 bases and 5 bases, in that order; junction bases with no gene match: 7. Germline V gives CDR1 SGHKS, CDR2 YYEKEE (reference sequence). The CDR3 sequence is 15 residues long. CDR3 DNA sequence: TGTGCCAGCAGCTTCTATGGGACAGGGGAAAACGAGCAGTACTTC. This encodes CASSFYGTGENEQYF. The full variable domain, rest sourced from reference TRBV5-5 and TRBJ2-7, is DAGVTQSPTHLIKTRGQQVTLRCSPISGHKSVSWYQQVLGQGPQFIFQYYEKEERGRGNFPDRFSARQFPNYSSELNVNALLLGDSALYLCASSFYGTGENEQYFGPGTRLTVT.

CDR3 sequence: CASSSGGNEQFF. In DNA form, the CDR3 reads TGCGCCAGCAGCTCCGGGGGCAATGAGCAGTTCTTC. The gene calls are TRBV5-1 and TRBJ2-1; weak D call: TRBD2 (6 bases). The CDR3 is 12 amino acids. The V gene's germline CDR1 is SGHRS and CDR2 YFSETQ. V lost 3 bases to trimming and J lost 6 bases, with 7 bases between them.

This clone was seen only once. The gene calls are TRBV9 and TRBJ2-1; TRBD2 matches at 8 bases. Germline V gene data show CDR1 as SGDLS and CDR2 as YYNGEE. This CDR3 region has 16 residues. V trimming: 6 bases; J trimming: 2 bases; junction bases outside the gene matches: 10. The CDR3 coding sequence is TGTGCCAGCACGGGGGGGGAGGCGGGAGCCTACAATGAGCAGTTCTTC. Its protein product is CASTGGEAGAYNEQFF. Supplemented by reference TRBV9 and TRBJ2-1, the full variable domain reads DSGVTQTPKHLITATGQRVTLRCSPRSGDLSVYWYQQSLDQGLQFLIQYYNGEERAKGNILERFSAQQFPDLHSELNLSSLELGDSALYFCASTGGEAGAYNEQFFGPGTRLTVL.

The J gene is TRBJ2-7, the V gene TRBV19; D may be TRBD1 (5 bases). The V and J ends lost 1 base and 4 bases respectively, with 17 bases between them. CDR3 size: 16 residues. The germline V gene has CDR1 LNHDA and CDR2 SQIVND (reference sequence). DNA for the CDR3: TGTGCCAGTAGTATAGGTGTAGGACCCGACAGTTACGAGCAGTACTTC. Translating gives CASSIGVGPDSYEQYF.

The V call is TRBV27, the J call TRBJ1-2, with a possible D match to TRBD1 (6 bases). The CDR3 runs 14 residues. Trimming stripped 2 bases from V and 8 bases from J, with 15 bases between. CDR1 and CDR2 from the germline V gene are MNHEY and SMNVEV (reference sequence). CDR3 sequence reads: CASSLGGGRSGYTF. Here the CDR3 DNA reads TGTGCCAGCAGTTTAGGGGGCGGACGGTCCGGCTACACCTTC.

This clone was counted a single time. The chain combines TRBV6-5 with TRBJ2-1; 11 nucleotides agree with TRBD2. The ends lost 2 bases at V and 9 bases at J; junction bases unmatched: 9. The CDR3 has 16 amino acids. Germline V gene data show CDR1 as MNHEY and CDR2 as SVGAGI. As DNA, the CDR3 is TGTGCCAGCAGTTACCTAGCGGGAGGCCCCCGAGGTGAGCAGTTCTTC. It specifies CASSYLAGGPRGEQFF.

The chain is built from TRBV5-6 and TRBJ2-1; the match to TRBD1 covers 9 bases. The ends lost 4 bases at V and 7 bases at J; junction bases unmatched: 6. Germline assignment: CDR1 SGHDT and CDR2 YYEEEE. This CDR3 is 14 amino acids long. CDR3 sequence reads: CASSPDRGKNEQFF. The DNA for the CDR3 is TGTGCCAGCAGCCCGGACAGGGGAAAGAATGAGCAGTTCTTC. Full variable domain (outside the CDR3, taken from reference TRBV5-6 and TRBJ2-1): DAGVTQSPTHLIKTRGQQVTLRCSPKSGHDTVSWYQQALGQGPQFIFQYYEEEERQRGNFPDRFSGHQFPNYSSELNVNALLLGDSALYLCASSPDRGKNEQFFGPGTRLTVL.

The rearrangement links TRBV7-9 to TRBJ1-1; 11 nucleotides agree with TRBD1. The CDR3 runs 14 residues. Germline trimming cut 4 bases from V and 5 bases from J; bases unmatched to any gene: 3. CDR1 SEHNR and CDR2 FQNEAQ come from the germline V gene (reference sequence). The CDR3 nucleotides are TGTGCCAGCAGCTCTGGACAGGGGGCTACTGAAGCTTTCTTT. This encodes CASSSGQGATEAFF.

V and J are TRBV11-1 and TRBJ2-7, with D tentatively TRBD1 (6 bases). The V gene lost 5 bases and the J gene lost 4 bases, with 18 bases spanning the gap. CDR3 length equals 15 residues. The germline V gene has CDR1 SGHAT and CDR2 FQDESV (reference sequence). CDR3 loop: CASSLGQGHPYEQYF. CDR3 bases: TGTGCCAGCAGCCTTGGGCAGGGGCACCCATACGAGCAGTACTTC.

The chain is built from TRBV4-1 and TRBJ2-1, with D possibly matching TRBD1 (6 bases). V was shortened by 1 base and J by 0 bases, with 7 bases between the two germline ends. The CDR3 contains 15 residues. Germline V gene lookup returns CDR1 MGHRA and CDR2 YSYEKL. As DNA, the CDR3 is TGCGCCAGCAGCCAAGCGGACAGCTCCTACAATGAGCAGTTCTTC. Amino acids: CASSQADSSYNEQFF.

This chain connects TRBV7-2 to TRBJ2-2, with 9 bases identical to TRBD1. Germline CDR1 and CDR2: SGHTA and FQGNSA. CDR3 size: 15 residues. With V trimmed by 5 bases and J by 7 bases, 8 bases remained unmatched. The CDR3 nucleotides are TGTGCCAGCAGCGAGTACAGGGGGCAGGACGGGGAGCTGTTTTTT. It translates to CASSEYRGQDGELFF.

The V gene is TRBV27, the J gene TRBJ2-1, with D unresolved. In germline, CDR1 is MNHEY, CDR2 SMNVEV (reference sequence). V was cut by 2 bases and J by 14 bases, with 13 bases left in between. This CDR3 contains 12 residues. CDR3 bases: TGTGCCAGCAGTTTAGGTACGACTTCGGAGTTCTTC. The encoded protein is CASSLGTTSEFF.

This chain joins TRBV6-4 and TRBJ1-2; D uncertain. Germline V gene data show CDR1 as MRHNA and CDR2 as SNTAGT. V was shortened by 4 bases and J by 6 bases, with 12 bases between the two germline ends. The CDR3 is 13 residues long. The CDR3 sequence is CASSAGIPDGYTF. DNA of the CDR3: TGTGCCAGCAGTGCCGGTATTCCTGATGGCTACACCTTC.

This chain joins TRBV29-1 and TRBJ1-1; weak D call: TRBD1 (5 bases). Trimming removed 1 base at V and 4 bases at J, with 16 bases between. Germline CDR1 reads SQVTM; CDR2 reads ANQGSEA. The CDR3 runs 15 residues. The CDR3 reads CSVEVFWAGGTEAFF. CDR3 bases: TGCAGCGTTGAAGTATTTTGGGCCGGGGGCACTGAAGCTTTCTTT.

The chain combines TRBV30 with TRBJ2-3; the D gene is possibly TRBD1 (5 bases). The length of the CDR3 is 14 residues. V was trimmed by 0 bases and J by 4 bases, leaving 11 bases between them. Germline lookup yields CDR1 GTSNPN and CDR2 SVGIG (reference sequence). CDR3 nucleotide sequence: TGTGCCTGGAGTGTCTCAGGGCTTGCAGATACGCAGTATTTT. Its protein is CAWSVSGLADTQYF.

The chain carries TRBV13 and TRBJ2-7, with D tentatively TRBD1 (6 bases). Germline lookup yields CDR1 PRHDT and CDR2 FYEKMQ (reference sequence). V was cut by 0 bases and J by 7 bases, with 7 bases left in between. CDR3 size: 12 residues. In DNA, the CDR3 is TGTGCCAGCAGCTTAGGACAGGGTGAGCAGTACTTC. Protein sequence: CASSLGQGEQYF.

The chain has TRBV15 and TRBJ1-3; no clear D. CDR1 and CDR2 (germline): LNHNV, YYDKDF (reference sequence). Trimming took 4 bases from V and 4 from J, leaving 11 bases between them. This CDR3 is built from 14 residues. DNA of the CDR3: TGTGCCACCAGCAAGCCCCAATTCGGAAACACCATATATTTT. This encodes CATSKPQFGNTIYF.

This clone was recorded only once. This chain connects TRBV5-5 to TRBJ2-7, with TRBD1 matching 8 bases. With 3 bases clipped from V and 0 bases from J, the junction kept 2 bases outside the gene matches. There are 14 residues in the CDR3. The germline gives CDR1 SGHKS, CDR2 YYEKEE (reference sequence). The CDR3 DNA reads TGTGCCAGCAGCTCCGGGACAGGCTCCTACGAGCAGTACTTC. Translation gives CASSSGTGSYEQYF.